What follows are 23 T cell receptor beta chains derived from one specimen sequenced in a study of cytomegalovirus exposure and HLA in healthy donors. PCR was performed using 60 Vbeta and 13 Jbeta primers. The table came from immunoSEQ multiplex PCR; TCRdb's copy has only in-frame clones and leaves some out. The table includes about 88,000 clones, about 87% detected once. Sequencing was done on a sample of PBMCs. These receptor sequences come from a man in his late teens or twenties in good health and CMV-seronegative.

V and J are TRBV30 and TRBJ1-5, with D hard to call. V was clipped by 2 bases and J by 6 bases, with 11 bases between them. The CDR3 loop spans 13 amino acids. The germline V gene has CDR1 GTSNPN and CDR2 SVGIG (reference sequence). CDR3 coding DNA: TGTGCCTGGAGTAGAGGGTTAAGTCAGCCCCAGCATTTT. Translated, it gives CAWSRGLSQPQHF.

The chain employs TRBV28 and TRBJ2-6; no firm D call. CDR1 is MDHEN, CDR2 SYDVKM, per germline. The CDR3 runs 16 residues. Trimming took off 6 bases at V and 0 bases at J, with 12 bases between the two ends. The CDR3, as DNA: TGTGCCAGCAGGCCCCAGAGGAGCTCTGGGGCCAACGTCCTGACTTTC. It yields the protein CASRPQRSSGANVLTF.

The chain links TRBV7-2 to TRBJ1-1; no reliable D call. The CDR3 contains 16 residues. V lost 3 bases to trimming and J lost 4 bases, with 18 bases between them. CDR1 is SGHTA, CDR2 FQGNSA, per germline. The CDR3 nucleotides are TGTGCCAGCAGCTTCTCGGTCCTACCCGGGAGCACTGAAGCTTTCTTT. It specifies CASSFSVLPGSTEAFF. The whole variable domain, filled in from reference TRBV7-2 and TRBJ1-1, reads GAGVSQSPSNKVTEKGKDVELRCDPISGHTALYWYRQSLGQGLEFLIYFQGNSAPDKSGLPSDRFSAERTGGSVSTLTIQRTQQEDSAVYLCASSFSVLPGSTEAFFGQGTRLTVV.

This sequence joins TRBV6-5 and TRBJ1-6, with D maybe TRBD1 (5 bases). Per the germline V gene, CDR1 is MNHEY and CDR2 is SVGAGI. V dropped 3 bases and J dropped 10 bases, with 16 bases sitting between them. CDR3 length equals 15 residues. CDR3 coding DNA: TGTGCCAGCAGTTATTCCCCCCAGGGTCTCTCACCCCTCCACTTT. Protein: CASSYSPQGLSPLHF.

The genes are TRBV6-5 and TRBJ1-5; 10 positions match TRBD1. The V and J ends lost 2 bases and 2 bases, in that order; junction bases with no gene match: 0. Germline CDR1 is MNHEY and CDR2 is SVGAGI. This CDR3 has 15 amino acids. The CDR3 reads CASSYGTGGNQPQHF. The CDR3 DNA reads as TGTGCCAGCAGTTACGGGACAGGGGGCAATCAGCCCCAGCATTTT.

The CDR3 reads CASRKQGEGTGELFF. The DNA for the CDR3 is TGTGCCAGCAGAAAACAGGGGGAAGGCACCGGGGAGCTGTTTTTT. The chain links TRBV27 to TRBJ2-2, with TRBD1 identical over 8 bases. This CDR3 contains 15 residues. Germline lookup yields CDR1 MNHEY and CDR2 SMNVEV (reference sequence). Trimming removed 6 bases from V and 4 bases from J; junction bases left unmatched: 7.

The CDR3 DNA reads TGTGCCACCTCTCTAATGGTTTCCACAGATACGCAGTATTTT. This gives the protein CATSLMVSTDTQYF. The chain has TRBV19 and TRBJ2-3; no clear D. V was clipped by 10 bases and J by 2 bases, with 16 bases between them. This CDR3 is 14 amino acids long. The germline gives CDR1 LNHDA, CDR2 SQIVND (reference sequence).

CDR3 bases: TGTGCCAGCAGTTTATCAGTTTCCGGCTACACCTTC. Its protein is CASSLSVSGYTF. The chain joins TRBV28 to TRBJ1-2; D is unclear. The CDR3 extends over 12 amino acids. V dropped 1 base and J dropped 8 bases, with 8 bases sitting between them. The germline V gene encodes CDR1 MDHEN and CDR2 SYDVKM.

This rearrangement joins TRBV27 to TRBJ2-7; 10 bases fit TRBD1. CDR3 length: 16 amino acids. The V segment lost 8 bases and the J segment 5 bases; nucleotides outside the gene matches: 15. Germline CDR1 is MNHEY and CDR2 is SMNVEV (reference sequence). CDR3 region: CASGRTGGFSVDEQYF. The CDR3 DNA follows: TGTGCCAGCGGAAGGACAGGGGGTTTCAGCGTGGACGAGCAGTACTTC.

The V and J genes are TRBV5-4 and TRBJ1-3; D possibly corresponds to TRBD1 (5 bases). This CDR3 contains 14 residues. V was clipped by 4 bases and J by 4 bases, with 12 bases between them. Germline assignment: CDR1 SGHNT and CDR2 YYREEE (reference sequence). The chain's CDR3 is CASSRTPKGNTIYF. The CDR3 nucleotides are TGTGCCAGCAGCCGGACACCTAAGGGAAACACCATATATTTT.

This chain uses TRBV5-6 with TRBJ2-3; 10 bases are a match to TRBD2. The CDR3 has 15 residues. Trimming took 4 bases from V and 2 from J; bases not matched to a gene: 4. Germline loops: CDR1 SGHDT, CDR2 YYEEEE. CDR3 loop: CASSMGLASTDTQYF. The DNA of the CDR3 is TGTGCCAGCAGCATGGGACTAGCGTCCACAGATACGCAGTATTTT.

The DNA for the CDR3 is TGTGCCAGCGAGGGGGGGACCGGGGAGCTGTTTTTT. Its translation: CASEGGTGELFF. The rearrangement joins TRBV28 to TRBJ2-2; perhaps TRBD2 as D (7 bases). This CDR3 comprises 12 residues. Trimming took 8 bases from V and 5 from J, leaving 9 bases between them. The germline CDR1 and CDR2 sequences are MDHEN and SYDVKM.

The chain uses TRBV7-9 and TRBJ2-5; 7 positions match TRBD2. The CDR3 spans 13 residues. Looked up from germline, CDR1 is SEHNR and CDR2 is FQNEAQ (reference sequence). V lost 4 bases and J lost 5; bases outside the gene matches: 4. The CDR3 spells CASSWTSRETQYF. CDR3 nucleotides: TGTGCCAGCAGCTGGACTAGTCGGGAGACCCAGTACTTC.

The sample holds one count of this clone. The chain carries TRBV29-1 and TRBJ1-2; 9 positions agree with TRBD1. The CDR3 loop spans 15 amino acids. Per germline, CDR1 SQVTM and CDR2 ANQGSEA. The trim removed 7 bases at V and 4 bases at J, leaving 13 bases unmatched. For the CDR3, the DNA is TGCAGCGCCTCGGGACAGGGTACCTTGTCCTATGGCTACACCTTC. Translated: CSASGQGTLSYGYTF.

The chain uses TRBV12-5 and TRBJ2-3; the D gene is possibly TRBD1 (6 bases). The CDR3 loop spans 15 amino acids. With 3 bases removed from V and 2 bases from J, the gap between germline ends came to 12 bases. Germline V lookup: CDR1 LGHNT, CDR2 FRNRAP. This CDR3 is CASGLSRGLTDTQYF. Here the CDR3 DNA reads TGTGCTAGTGGTTTATCCAGGGGCCTCACAGATACGCAGTATTTT.

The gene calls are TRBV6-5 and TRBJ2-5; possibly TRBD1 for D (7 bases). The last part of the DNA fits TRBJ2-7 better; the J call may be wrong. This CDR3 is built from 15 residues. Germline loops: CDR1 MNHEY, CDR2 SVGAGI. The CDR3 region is CASSPRGALSYEQYF. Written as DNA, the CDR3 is TGTGCCAGCAGTCCCAGGGGGGCTCTATCCTACGAGCAGTACTTC.

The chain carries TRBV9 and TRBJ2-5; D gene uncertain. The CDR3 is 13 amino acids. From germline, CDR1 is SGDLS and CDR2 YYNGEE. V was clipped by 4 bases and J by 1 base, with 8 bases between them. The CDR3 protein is CASSRYSQETQYF. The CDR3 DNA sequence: TGTGCCAGCAGCCGATACTCCCAAGAGACCCAGTACTTC.

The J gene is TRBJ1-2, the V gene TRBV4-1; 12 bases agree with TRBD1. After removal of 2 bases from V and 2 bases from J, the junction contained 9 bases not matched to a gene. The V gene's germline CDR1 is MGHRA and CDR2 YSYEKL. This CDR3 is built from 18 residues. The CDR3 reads CASSQTGTGGLGNYGYTF. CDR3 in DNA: TGCGCCAGCAGCCAAACCGGGACAGGGGGCTTGGGCAACTATGGCTACACCTTC.

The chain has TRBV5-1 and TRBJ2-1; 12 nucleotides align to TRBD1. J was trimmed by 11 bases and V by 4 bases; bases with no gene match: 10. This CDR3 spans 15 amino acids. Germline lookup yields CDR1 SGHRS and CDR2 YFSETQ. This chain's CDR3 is CASSRGQGALLKQFF. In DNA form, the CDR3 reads TGCGCCAGCAGCCGGGGACAGGGGGCGCTTTTGAAGCAGTTCTTC.

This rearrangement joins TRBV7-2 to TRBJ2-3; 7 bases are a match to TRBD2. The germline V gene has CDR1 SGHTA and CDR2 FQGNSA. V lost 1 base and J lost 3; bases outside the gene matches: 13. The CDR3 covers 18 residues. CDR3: CASSLGREREYRTDTQYF. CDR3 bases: TGTGCCAGCAGCTTAGGTAGAGAGCGGGAATATCGAACAGATACGCAGTATTTT.

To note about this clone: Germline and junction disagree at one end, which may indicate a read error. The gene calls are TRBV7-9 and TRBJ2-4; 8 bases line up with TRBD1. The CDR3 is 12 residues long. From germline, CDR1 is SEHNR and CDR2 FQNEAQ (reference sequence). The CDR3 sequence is CSSRDHRGTQYF. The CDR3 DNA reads TGTTCCAGCAGGGATCACAGGGGGACGCAGTACTTC.

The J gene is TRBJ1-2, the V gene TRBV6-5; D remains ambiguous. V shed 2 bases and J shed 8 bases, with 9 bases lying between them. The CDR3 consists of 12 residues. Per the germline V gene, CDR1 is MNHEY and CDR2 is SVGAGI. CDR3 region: CASSYPGLGYTF. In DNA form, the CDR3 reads TGTGCCAGCAGTTACCCAGGTTTAGGCTACACCTTC.

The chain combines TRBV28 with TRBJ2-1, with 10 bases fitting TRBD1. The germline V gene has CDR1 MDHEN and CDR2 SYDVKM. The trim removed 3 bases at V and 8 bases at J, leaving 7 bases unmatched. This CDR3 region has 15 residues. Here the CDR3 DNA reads TGTGCCAGCAGTTTCGGGACAGGGGAATCCTATGAGCAGTTCTTC. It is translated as CASSFGTGESYEQFF.